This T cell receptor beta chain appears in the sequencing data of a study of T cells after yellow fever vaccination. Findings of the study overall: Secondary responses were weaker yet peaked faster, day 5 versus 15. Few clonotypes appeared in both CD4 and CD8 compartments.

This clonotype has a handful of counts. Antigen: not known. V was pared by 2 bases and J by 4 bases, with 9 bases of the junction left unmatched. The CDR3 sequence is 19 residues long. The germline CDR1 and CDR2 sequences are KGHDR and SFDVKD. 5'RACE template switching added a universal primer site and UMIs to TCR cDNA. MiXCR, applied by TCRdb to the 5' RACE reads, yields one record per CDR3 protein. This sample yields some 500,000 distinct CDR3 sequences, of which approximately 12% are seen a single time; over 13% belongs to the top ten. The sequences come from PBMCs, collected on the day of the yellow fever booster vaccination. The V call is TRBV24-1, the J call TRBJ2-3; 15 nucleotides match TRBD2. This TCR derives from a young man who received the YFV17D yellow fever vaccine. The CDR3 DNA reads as TGTGCCACCAGTGATTCCGCGAAGGGACTAGCGGGAGGCGCAGATACGCAGTATTTT. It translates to CATSDSAKGLAGGADTQYF.